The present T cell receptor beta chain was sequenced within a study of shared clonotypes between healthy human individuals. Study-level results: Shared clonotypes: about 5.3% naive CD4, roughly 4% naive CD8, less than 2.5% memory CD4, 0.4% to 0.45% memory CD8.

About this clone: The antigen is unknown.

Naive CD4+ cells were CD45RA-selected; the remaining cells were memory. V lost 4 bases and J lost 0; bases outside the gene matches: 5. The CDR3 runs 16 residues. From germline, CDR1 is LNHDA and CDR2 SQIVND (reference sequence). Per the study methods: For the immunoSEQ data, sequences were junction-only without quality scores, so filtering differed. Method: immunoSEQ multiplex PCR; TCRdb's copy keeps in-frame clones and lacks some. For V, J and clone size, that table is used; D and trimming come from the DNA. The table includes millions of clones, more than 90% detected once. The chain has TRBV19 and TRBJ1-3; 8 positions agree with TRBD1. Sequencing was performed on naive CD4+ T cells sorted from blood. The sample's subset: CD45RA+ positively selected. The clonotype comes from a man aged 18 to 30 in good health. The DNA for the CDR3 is TGTGCCAGTAGTACGACAGGGGTGGACTCTGGAAACACCATATATTTT. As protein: CASSTTGVDSGNTIYF.